This entry lists 12 T cell receptor beta chains sequenced from one sample in a study of shared clonotypes between healthy human individuals. Libraries were prepared by immunoSEQ multiplex PCR; TCRdb keeps only in-frame clonotypes and omits some of them. Of approximately 1.5 million clones listed, around 98.5% were seen once; the top ten hold 0.36%. The sequencing sample was made of naive CD4+ T cells sorted from blood. Sample subset: CD45RA+ positively selected. These receptors all come from a man aged 25 to 40 in good health.

The chain links TRBV28 to TRBJ1-1, with D unresolved. The CDR3 consists of 13 residues. V was clipped by 0 bases and J by 9 bases, with 11 bases between them. Looked up from germline, CDR1 is MDHEN and CDR2 is SYDVKM. CDR3 nucleotide sequence: TGTGCCAGCAGTTTATGGCCGAACTACCAAGCTTTCTTT. Residues: CASSLWPNYQAFF.

The CDR3 sequence is CASVGTSGRSLLKGEQFF. CDR3 coding DNA: TGTGCCAGCGTCGGGACTAGCGGGAGATCCCTCTTAAAGGGTGAGCAGTTCTTC. This chain joins TRBV4-2 and TRBJ2-1; TRBD2 agrees at 14 bases. The V gene's germline CDR1 is LGHNA and CDR2 YNFKEQ. Unmatched junction bases numbered 18, after V lost 8 bases and J lost 9 bases. The CDR3 is made up of 18 amino acids.

The rearrangement joins TRBV6-5 to TRBJ2-1; tentatively, D is TRBD1 (6 bases). Looked up from germline, CDR1 is MNHEY and CDR2 is SVGAGI. The CDR3 is made up of 16 amino acids. Trimming cost V 0 bases and J 6 bases, with 15 bases left between them. CDR3 amino acids: CASSYSYGNRANEQFF. The CDR3 region has the DNA TGTGCCAGCAGTTACTCCTATGGTAACAGGGCCAATGAGCAGTTCTTC.

The rearrangement uses TRBV5-1 and TRBJ1-1; D is undetermined. Trimming shortened V by 5 bases and J by 4 bases, and 15 bases separated the two germline ends. CDR1 SGHRS and CDR2 YFSETQ come from the germline V gene. The CDR3 spans 14 residues. CDR3 bases: TGCGCCAGCAGACCGACGACGGGGAGCACTGAAGCTTTCTTT. Encoded protein: CASRPTTGSTEAFF.

This chain joins TRBV5-6 and TRBJ2-3; D could derive from TRBD1 or TRBD2 (5 bases each). Germline-derived CDR1 and CDR2 are SGHDT and YYEEEE. Between the trimmed V and J ends, which lost 2 bases and 2 bases, there was a span of 12 bases. The CDR3 contains 15 residues. The CDR3 DNA is TGTGCCAGCAGCTTAATGGTCGGGGCCACAGATACGCAGTATTTT. Amino acid sequence: CASSLMVGATDTQYF.

The J gene is TRBJ2-2, the V gene TRBV2; 10 bases are a match to TRBD2. This CDR3 has 16 amino acids. The V gene end was trimmed by 5 bases and the J gene end by 1 base; junction bases not matched to a gene: 4. Germline V gives CDR1 SNHLY, CDR2 FYNNEI. CDR3 sequence (DNA): TGTGCCAGCAGTAGACTAGCGGGCAAGAACACCGGGGAGCTGTTTTTT. Translating it yields CASSRLAGKNTGELFF.

About this clone: An end of the junction differs from the germline gene, which may be a read error. V and J are TRBV7-7 and TRBJ2-2; D is uncertain. The length of the CDR3 is 14 residues. CDR1 is SSHAT and CDR2 is FNYEAQ in the germline V gene (reference sequence). The CDR3 region has the DNA TGTGCTAGCAGCCCGACAACGAACACCGGGGAGCTGTTTTTT. Amino acid sequence: CASSPTTNTGELFF.

V usage is TRBV9 and J usage is TRBJ1-4; D is unresolved. CDR3 length: 14 amino acids. Trimming took off 3 bases at V and 1 base at J, with 7 bases between the two ends. CDR1 and CDR2 (germline): SGDLS, YYNGEE. The CDR3 bases are TGTGCCAGCAGCGCAGACCAAACTAATGAAAAACTGTTTTTT. The encoded protein is CASSADQTNEKLFF.

This chain joins TRBV27 and TRBJ2-1; D gene uncertain. Per the germline V gene, CDR1 is MNHEY and CDR2 is SMNVEV (reference sequence). Trimming took 5 bases from V and 4 from J, leaving 21 bases between them. The CDR3 contains 17 residues. CDR3 protein: CASSLTTPPFVYNEQFF. The CDR3, as DNA: TGTGCCAGCAGTCTAACGACTCCTCCCTTCGTATACAATGAGCAGTTCTTC.

V and J are TRBV5-1 and TRBJ2-2, with a possible D match to TRBD2 (6 bases). Trimming left V 5 bases short and J 0 bases short, with 14 bases between. Germline lookup yields CDR1 SGHRS and CDR2 YFSETQ. This CDR3 comprises 16 residues. Written as DNA, the CDR3 is TGCGCCAGCAGAATTGGACTATTAGCGAACACCGGGGAGCTGTTTTTT. Translation gives CASRIGLLANTGELFF. The complete variable domain, with remaining parts taken from reference TRBV5-1 and TRBJ2-2, reads KAGVTQTPRYLIKTRGQQVTLSCSPISGHRSVSWYQQTPGQGLQFLFEYFSETQRNKGNFPGRFSGRQFSNSRSEMNVSTLELGDSALYLCASRIGLLANTGELFFGEGSRLTVL.

This clone was seen just once. The chain couples TRBV25-1 to TRBJ2-3; weak D call: TRBD2 (6 bases). This CDR3 spans 14 amino acids. From germline, CDR1 is MGHDK and CDR2 SYGVNS. V lost 3 bases and J lost 3, with 10 bases in between. Here the CDR3 DNA reads TGTGCCAGCAGTGAGCCAGCGGGTACAGATACGCAGTATTTT. Translating gives CASSEPAGTDTQYF.

The CDR3 region is CAISENRDNEQFF. In DNA form, the CDR3 reads TGTGCCATCAGTGAGAATAGGGACAATGAGCAGTTCTTC. The chain uses TRBV10-3 and TRBJ2-1; D is unclear. V was trimmed by 2 bases and J by 5 bases, leaving 7 bases between them. CDR3 length: 13 amino acids. Germline values: CDR1 ENHRY, CDR2 SYGVKD.